This T cell receptor beta chain emerged from a study of T cells in Graves' hyperthyroidism and ophthalmopathy. Researchers took RNA transcripts and amplified the TCR beta CDR3 regions from them. First-round RT-PCR with HTBI primers amplified the TCR CDR3 region. One entry per CDR3 protein results from TCRdb running MiXCR on the multiplex PCR reads. The table records hundreds of thousands of distinct CDR3 sequences, about 14% of them present only once. Germline CDR1 MNHNS, CDR2 SASEGT. The CDR3 contains 12 residues. There are many counts of this clonotype. One junction end disagrees with the germline gene, perhaps due to a read error.

The TCR was taken from a young woman with Graves' hyperthyroidism. The sequenced material came from blood. The V and J genes are TRBV6-1 and TRBJ1-2; D unresolved. CDR3 protein: CASTEATDGYTF. CDR3 bases: TGTGCCAGCACTGAAGCGACGGACGGCTACACCTTC.